This T cell receptor (beta chain) was identified in a study of T-cell reconstitution after alpha-beta-depleted transplantation in children. CDR3 size: 13 residues. Germline V gives CDR1 MGHDK, CDR2 SYGVNS. With 2 bases removed from V and 6 bases from J, the gap between germline ends came to 9 bases. This clonotype was detected only a few times. For TCRbeta, the library was prepared with unique molecular identifiers. Via MiXCR, TCRdb re-called the PCR reads, giving one row per CDR3 protein. The sample yields approximately 500,000 distinct CDR3 sequences, 25% to 30% seen once. This chain connects TRBV25-1 to TRBJ2-3; D uncertain. The TCR originated in a boy younger than two with Wiskott-Aldrich syndrome, due to receive a stem cell transplant. Sequencing was performed on PBMCs, taken before TCRalphabeta/CD19-depleted stem cell transplant. The CDR3 here is CASSELVRDTQYF. The CDR3 coding sequence is TGTGCCAGCAGTGAACTGGTTAGGGATACGCAGTATTTT.